What follows are 18 T cell receptor beta chains derived from one specimen sequenced in a study of STAT3 mutations in large granular lymphocyte leukemia. These receptors' targets are unknown. Study-level results: Every T-LGLL patient had at least one immunodominant TCRbeta clonotype.

The protocol was immunoSEQ multiplex PCR, while the TCRdb copy is restricted to in-frame clones and leaves out a portion. The sample lists 10,000 to 15,000 clones; over 70% were seen once. Sequenced: peripheral blood mononuclear cells. The receptor source for this set is a man aged 55-75 years with T-cell large granular lymphocyte leukemia. Some clones in this sample may be carry-over from other donors' samples.

The J gene is TRBJ2-2, the V gene TRBV5-6; D remains unclear. Germline V CDR1 and CDR2: SGHDT, YYEEEE. The CDR3 is 13 residues long. V was trimmed by 4 bases and J by 8 bases, leaving 12 bases between them. The CDR3 DNA sequence: TGTGCCAGCAGCCCTGTTCCAGGTGGGGAGCTGTTTTTT. Its protein product is CASSPVPGGELFF.

This chain uses TRBV18 with TRBJ2-2; 10 bases fit TRBD1. The V gene end was trimmed by 1 base and the J gene end by 5 bases; junction bases not matched to a gene: 4. Looked up from germline, CDR1 is KGHSH and CDR2 is LQKENI. The CDR3 covers 16 residues. CDR3 sequence: CASSPQTGGVTGELFF. For the CDR3, the DNA is TGTGCCAGCTCACCACAGACAGGGGGCGTAACCGGGGAGCTGTTTTTT.

The rearrangement joins TRBV9 to TRBJ2-3; D gene ambiguous. V was shortened by 2 bases and J by 3 bases, with 7 bases between the two germline ends. The CDR3 totals 13 residues. The germline V gene has CDR1 SGDLS and CDR2 YYNGEE. This CDR3 is CASSVEVTDTQYF. The CDR3 bases are TGTGCCAGCAGCGTTGAGGTAACAGATACGCAGTATTTT.

The CDR3 here is CASSRQGGRETQYF. The CDR3 bases are TGTGCCAGCAGTCGACAGGGCGGGAGGGAGACCCAGTACTTC. The chain combines TRBV6-5 with TRBJ2-5; D perhaps matches TRBD2 (8 bases). Trimming removed 5 bases at V and 5 bases at J, with 15 bases between. The CDR3 sequence is 14 residues long. Germline V gene lookup returns CDR1 MNHEY and CDR2 SVGAGI.

This clone has only one observation. The J gene is TRBJ2-7, the V gene TRBV2; 7 bases are shared with TRBD2. V dropped 9 bases and J dropped 5; count of bases not matched to a gene: 13. The CDR3 spans 14 residues. Germline V gene data show CDR1 as SNHLY and CDR2 as FYNNEI. The CDR3, as DNA: TGTGCCAGGAGAGAGTGGGCTAGCGGACACGAGCAGTACTTC. Protein product: CARREWASGHEQYF.

The rearrangement links TRBV28 to TRBJ2-1; unclear D gene. CDR1 is MDHEN, CDR2 SYDVKM, per germline. The CDR3 is 11 residues long. V shed 10 bases and J shed 2 bases, with 6 bases lying between them. The CDR3 DNA reads as TGTGCCACCCGGGCCTACAATGAGCAGTTCTTC. Translating gives CATRAYNEQFF.

This chain connects TRBV5-6 to TRBJ1-5; the D gene is possibly TRBD1 (5 bases). Germline V gives CDR1 SGHDT, CDR2 YYEEEE. V lost 3 bases, J lost 1 base, and 11 bases lay in between. CDR3 length equals 15 residues. CDR3 sequence reads: CASSSGRASNQPQHF. The CDR3, as DNA: TGTGCCAGCAGCTCGGGCAGGGCGAGCAATCAGCCCCAGCATTTT.

The chain carries TRBV18 and TRBJ2-3; D is possibly TRBD2 (6 bases). The CDR3 has 12 residues. Germline V gene data show CDR1 as KGHSH and CDR2 as LQKENI. Trimming pared 6 bases from V and 6 bases from J, leaving 10 bases between. The CDR3: CASSRDFDTQYF. CDR3 sequence (DNA): TGTGCCAGCTCGCGGGACTTCGATACGCAGTATTTT.

The chain combines TRBV5-1 with TRBJ2-5, with a possible D match to TRBD2 (5 bases). Germline V gene sequence: CDR1 SGHRS, CDR2 YFSETQ. CDR3 length: 15 amino acids. The V gene lost 0 bases and the J gene lost 5 bases, with 14 bases spanning the gap. This chain's CDR3 is CASSLGGLWEETQYF. Here the CDR3 DNA reads TGCGCCAGCAGCTTGGGTGGGTTATGGGAGGAGACCCAGTACTTC. Full variable domain (rest looked up from reference TRBV5-1 and TRBJ2-5): KAGVTQTPRYLIKTRGQQVTLSCSPISGHRSVSWYQQTPGQGLQFLFEYFSETQRNKGNFPGRFSGRQFSNSRSEMNVSTLELGDSALYLCASSLGGLWEETQYFGPGTRLLVL.

The J gene is TRBJ2-7, the V gene TRBV18; no firm D call. V dropped 3 bases and J dropped 5 bases, with 11 bases sitting between them. Looked up from germline, CDR1 is KGHSH and CDR2 is LQKENI. The CDR3 has 13 residues. The CDR3 sequence is CASSPDVRNEQYF. DNA for the CDR3: TGTGCCAGCTCACCGGACGTCAGGAACGAGCAGTACTTC.

This clone was counted a single time. V gene TRBV5-5 combines with J gene TRBJ2-3, with D perhaps TRBD1 or TRBD2 (5 bases each). Germline values: CDR1 SGHKS, CDR2 YYEKEE (reference sequence). With 2 bases removed from V and 2 bases from J, the gap between germline ends came to 9 bases. This CDR3 spans 14 amino acids. CDR3 sequence reads: CASSFEGPTDTQYF. For the CDR3, the DNA is TGTGCCAGCAGCTTTGAGGGGCCCACAGATACGCAGTATTTT.

This clone was seen just once. This chain connects TRBV29-1 to TRBJ2-2, with D perhaps TRBD2 (6 bases). Germline V lookup: CDR1 SQVTM, CDR2 ANQGSEA. The CDR3 covers 15 residues. With 2 bases removed from V and 6 bases from J, the gap between germline ends came to 16 bases. The CDR3 loop reads CSVESAGTVSGELFF. In nucleotides, the CDR3 is TGCAGCGTTGAATCGGCGGGGACGGTTTCCGGGGAGCTGTTTTTT.

This rearrangement joins TRBV7-2 to TRBJ2-7; TRBD2 matches 14 bases. V gave up 5 bases and J gave up 2 bases; unmatched junction bases: 8. Looked up from germline, CDR1 is SGHTA and CDR2 is FQGNSA. The CDR3 covers 17 residues. The CDR3 is CASSLGLAGEGTYEQYF. The CDR3 region has the DNA TGTGCCAGCAGCCTGGGACTAGCGGGGGAGGGCACCTACGAGCAGTACTTC.

The rearrangement uses TRBV2 and TRBJ2-7, with unresolved D. Germline V gene sequence: CDR1 SNHLY, CDR2 FYNNEI. V was trimmed by 0 bases and J by 7 bases, leaving 13 bases between them. The length of the CDR3 is 14 residues. The CDR3 spells CASSEASPLGEQYF. CDR3 bases: TGTGCCAGCAGTGAAGCTAGTCCCCTTGGGGAGCAGTACTTC.

V is TRBV9 and J is TRBJ1-2; D might be TRBD1 (5 bases). This CDR3 comprises 15 residues. V gave up 6 bases and J gave up 5 bases, with 20 bases separating them. Germline lookup yields CDR1 SGDLS and CDR2 YYNGEE. The CDR3, as DNA: TGTGCCAGCACCGAAATAGTGGGGCCCTTATATGGCTACACCTTC. This sequence encodes CASTEIVGPLYGYTF.

The V gene is TRBV5-6, the J gene TRBJ2-1; possible D gene TRBD1, 6 bases. With 4 bases removed from V and 4 bases from J, the gap between germline ends came to 15 bases. The CDR3 consists of 15 residues. Germline V gene data show CDR1 as SGHDT and CDR2 as YYEEEE. The CDR3 DNA is TGTGCCAGCAGCCTAGGACAGAGCCTTTACAATGAGCAGTTCTTC. It yields the protein CASSLGQSLYNEQFF.

The chain couples TRBV2 to TRBJ2-7; D is possibly TRBD1 (6 bases). V was cut by 6 bases and J by 3 bases, with 15 bases left in between. The germline V gene encodes CDR1 SNHLY and CDR2 FYNNEI. This CDR3 is built from 14 residues. This CDR3 is CASSSTGMGYEQYF. The CDR3 DNA is TGTGCCAGCAGCTCAACAGGGATGGGCTACGAGCAGTACTTC.

This chain connects TRBV28 to TRBJ2-2; TRBD1 agrees at 10 bases. J lost 5 bases, V lost 5 bases, and 5 bases had no gene match. CDR1 is MDHEN and CDR2 is SYDVKM in the germline V gene. The CDR3 has 15 amino acids. CDR3 amino acids: CASSRTGGRTGELFF. CDR3 DNA: TGTGCCAGCAGTCGGACAGGGGGTCGGACCGGGGAGCTGTTTTTT.